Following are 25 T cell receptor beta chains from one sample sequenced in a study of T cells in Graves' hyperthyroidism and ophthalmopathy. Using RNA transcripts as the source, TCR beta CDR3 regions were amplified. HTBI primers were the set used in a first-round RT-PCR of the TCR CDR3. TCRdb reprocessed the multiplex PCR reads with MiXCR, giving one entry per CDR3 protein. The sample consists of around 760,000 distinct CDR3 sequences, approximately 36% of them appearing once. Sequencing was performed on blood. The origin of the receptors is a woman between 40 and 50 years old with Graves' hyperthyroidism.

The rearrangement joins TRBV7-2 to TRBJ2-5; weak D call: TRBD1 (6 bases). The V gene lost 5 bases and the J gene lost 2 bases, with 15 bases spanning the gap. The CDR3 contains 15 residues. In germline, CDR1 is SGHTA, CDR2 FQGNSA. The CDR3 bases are TGTGCCAGCAGCCCAAAGGGGGTCGATCAAGAGACCCAGTACTTC. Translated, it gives CASSPKGVDQETQYF. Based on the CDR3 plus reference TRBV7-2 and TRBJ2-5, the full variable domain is GAGVSQSPSNKVTEKGKDVELRCDPISGHTALYWYRQSLGQGLEFLIYFQGNSAPDKSGLPSDRFSAERTGGSVSTLTIQRTQQEDSAVYLCASSPKGVDQETQYFGPGTRLLVL.

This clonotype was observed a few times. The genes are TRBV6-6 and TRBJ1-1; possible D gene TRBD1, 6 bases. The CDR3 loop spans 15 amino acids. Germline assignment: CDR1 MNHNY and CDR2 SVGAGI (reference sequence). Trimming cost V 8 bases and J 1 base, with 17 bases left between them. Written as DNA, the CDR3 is TGTGCCAGCGGGTGGCAGGGGCTGAAGAACACTGAAGCTTTCTTT. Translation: CASGWQGLKNTEAFF.

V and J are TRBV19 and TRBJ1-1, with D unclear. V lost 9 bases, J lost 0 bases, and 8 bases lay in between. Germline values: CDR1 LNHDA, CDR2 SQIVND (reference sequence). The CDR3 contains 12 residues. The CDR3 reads CASGVMNTEAFF. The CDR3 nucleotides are TGTGCCAGCGGGGTCATGAACACTGAAGCTTTCTTT.

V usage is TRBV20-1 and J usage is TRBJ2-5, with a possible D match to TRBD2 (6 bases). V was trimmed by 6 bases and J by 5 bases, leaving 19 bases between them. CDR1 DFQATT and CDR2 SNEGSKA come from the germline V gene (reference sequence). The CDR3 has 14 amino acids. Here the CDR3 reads CSAVRAGSAETQYF. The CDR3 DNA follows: TGCAGTGCGGTGCGTGCGGGGAGTGCGGAGACCCAGTACTTC.

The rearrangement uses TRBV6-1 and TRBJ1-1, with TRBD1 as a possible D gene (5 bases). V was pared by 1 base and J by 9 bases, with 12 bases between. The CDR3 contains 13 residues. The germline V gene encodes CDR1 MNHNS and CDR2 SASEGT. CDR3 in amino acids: CASSEGWDGQAFF. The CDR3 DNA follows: TGTGCCAGCAGTGAAGGCTGGGACGGTCAAGCTTTCTTT.

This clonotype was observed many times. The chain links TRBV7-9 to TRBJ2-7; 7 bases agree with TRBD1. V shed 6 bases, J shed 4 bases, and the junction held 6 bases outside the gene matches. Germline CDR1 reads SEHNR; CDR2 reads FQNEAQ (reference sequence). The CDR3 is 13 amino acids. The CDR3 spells CASSPGQTYEQYF. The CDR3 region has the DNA TGTGCCAGCAGTCCGGGACAGACTTACGAGCAGTACTTC. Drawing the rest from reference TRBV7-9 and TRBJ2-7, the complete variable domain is DTGVSQNPRHKITKRGQNVTFRCDPISEHNRLYWYRQTLGQGPEFLTYFQNEAQLEKSRLLSDRFSAERPKGSFSTLEIQRTEQGDSAMYLCASSPGQTYEQYFGPGTRLTVT.

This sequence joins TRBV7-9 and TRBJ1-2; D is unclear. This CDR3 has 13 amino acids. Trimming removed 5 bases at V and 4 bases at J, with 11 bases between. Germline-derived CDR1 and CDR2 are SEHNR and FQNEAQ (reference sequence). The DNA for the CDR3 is TGTGCCAGCAGCCGAGACATAACCTATGGCTACACCTTC. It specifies CASSRDITYGYTF.

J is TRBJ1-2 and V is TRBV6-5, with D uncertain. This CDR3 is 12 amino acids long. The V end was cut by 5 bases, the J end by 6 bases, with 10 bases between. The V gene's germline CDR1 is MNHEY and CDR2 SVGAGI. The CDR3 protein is CASSDSIHGYTF. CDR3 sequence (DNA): TGTGCCAGCAGTGATTCAATTCATGGCTACACCTTC.

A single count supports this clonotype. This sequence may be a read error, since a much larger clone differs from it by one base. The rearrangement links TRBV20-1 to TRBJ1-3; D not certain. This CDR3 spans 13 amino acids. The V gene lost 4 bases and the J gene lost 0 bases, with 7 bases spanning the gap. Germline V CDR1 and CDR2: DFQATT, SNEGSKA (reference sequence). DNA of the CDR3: TGCAGTGCTAACAGTAGCTCTGGAAACACCATATATTTT. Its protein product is CSANSSSGNTIYF.

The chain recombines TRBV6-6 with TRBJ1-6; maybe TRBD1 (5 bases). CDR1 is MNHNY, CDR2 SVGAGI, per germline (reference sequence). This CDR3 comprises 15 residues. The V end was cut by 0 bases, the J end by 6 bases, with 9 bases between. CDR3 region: CASSYSRGSNSPLHF. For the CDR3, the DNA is TGTGCCAGCAGTTACTCACGGGGGAGTAATTCACCCCTCCACTTT.

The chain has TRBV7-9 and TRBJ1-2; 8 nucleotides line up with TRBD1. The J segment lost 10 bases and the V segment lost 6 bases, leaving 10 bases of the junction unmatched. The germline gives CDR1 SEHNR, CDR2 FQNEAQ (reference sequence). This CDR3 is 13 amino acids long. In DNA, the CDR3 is TGTGCCAGCAGTACGGGGACAGGCCCCCTCTACACCTTC. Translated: CASSTGTGPLYTF.

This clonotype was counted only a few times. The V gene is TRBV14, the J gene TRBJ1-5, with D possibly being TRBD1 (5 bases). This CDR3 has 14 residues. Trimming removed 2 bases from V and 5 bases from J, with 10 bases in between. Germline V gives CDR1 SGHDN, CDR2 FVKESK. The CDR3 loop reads CASSQWGGDQPQHF. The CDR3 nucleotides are TGTGCCAGCAGCCAATGGGGAGGGGATCAGCCCCAGCATTTT.

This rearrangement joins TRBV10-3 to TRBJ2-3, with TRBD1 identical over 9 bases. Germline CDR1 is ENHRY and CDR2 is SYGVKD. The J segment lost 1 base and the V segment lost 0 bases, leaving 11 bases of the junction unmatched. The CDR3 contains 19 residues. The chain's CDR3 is CAISESPSQGAFGTDTQYF. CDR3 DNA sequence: TGTGCCATCAGTGAGTCACCTTCACAGGGGGCCTTCGGCACAGATACGCAGTATTTT.

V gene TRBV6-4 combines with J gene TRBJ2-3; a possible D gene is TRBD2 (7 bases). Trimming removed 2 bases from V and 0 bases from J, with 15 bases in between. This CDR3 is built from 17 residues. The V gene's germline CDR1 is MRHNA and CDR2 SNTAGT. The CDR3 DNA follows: TGTGCCAGCAGTGACCCCTTCGGGGGGCCGAGCACAGATACGCAGTATTTT. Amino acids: CASSDPFGGPSTDTQYF.

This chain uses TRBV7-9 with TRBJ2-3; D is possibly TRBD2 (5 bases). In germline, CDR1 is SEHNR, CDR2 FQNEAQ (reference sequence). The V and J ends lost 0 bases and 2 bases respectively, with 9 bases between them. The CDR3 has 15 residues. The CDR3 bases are TGTGCCAGCAGCTTAGCGGGAGCCCCCACAGATACGCAGTATTTT. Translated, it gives CASSLAGAPTDTQYF.

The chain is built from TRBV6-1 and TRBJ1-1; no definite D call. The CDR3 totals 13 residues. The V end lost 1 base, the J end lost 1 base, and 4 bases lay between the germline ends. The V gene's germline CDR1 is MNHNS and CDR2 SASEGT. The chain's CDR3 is CASSEEPNTEAFF. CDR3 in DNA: TGTGCCAGCAGTGAAGAACCGAACACTGAAGCTTTCTTT.

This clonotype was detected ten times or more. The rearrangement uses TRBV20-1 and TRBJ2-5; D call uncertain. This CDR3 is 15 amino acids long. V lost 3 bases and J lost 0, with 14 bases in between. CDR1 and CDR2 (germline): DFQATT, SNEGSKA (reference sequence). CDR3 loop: CSARDGHSYQETQYF. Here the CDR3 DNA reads TGCAGTGCTAGGGACGGCCATTCCTACCAAGAGACCCAGTACTTC.

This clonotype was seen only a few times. The CDR3 region is CASSFSGVLNTEAFF. The DNA of the CDR3 is TGCGCCAGCAGCTTCTCAGGGGTTCTGAACACTGAAGCTTTCTTT. This chain joins TRBV5-1 and TRBJ1-1; weak D call: TRBD1 (6 bases). The CDR3 runs to 15 residues. Germline V lookup: CDR1 SGHRS, CDR2 YFSETQ. Trimming took off 2 bases at V and 0 bases at J, with 11 bases between the two ends.

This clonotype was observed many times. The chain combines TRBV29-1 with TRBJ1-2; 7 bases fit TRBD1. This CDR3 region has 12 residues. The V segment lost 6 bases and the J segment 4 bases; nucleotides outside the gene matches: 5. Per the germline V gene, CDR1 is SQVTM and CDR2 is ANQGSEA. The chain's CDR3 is CSVTWDSYGYTF. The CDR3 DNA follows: TGCAGCGTAACGTGGGACAGCTATGGCTACACCTTC.

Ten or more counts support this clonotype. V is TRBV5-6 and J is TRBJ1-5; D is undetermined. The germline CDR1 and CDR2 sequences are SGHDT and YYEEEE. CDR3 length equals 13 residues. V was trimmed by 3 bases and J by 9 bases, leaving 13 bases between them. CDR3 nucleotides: TGTGCCAGCAGCTGGACGGGCACGGGGCCCCAGCATTTT. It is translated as CASSWTGTGPQHF.

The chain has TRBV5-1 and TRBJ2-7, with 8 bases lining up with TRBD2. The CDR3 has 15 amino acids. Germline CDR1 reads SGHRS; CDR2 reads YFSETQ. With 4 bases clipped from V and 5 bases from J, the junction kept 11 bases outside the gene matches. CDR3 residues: CASSPGLRTSNEQYF. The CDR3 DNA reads TGCGCCAGCAGCCCAGGGTTGAGGACTAGCAACGAGCAGTACTTC.

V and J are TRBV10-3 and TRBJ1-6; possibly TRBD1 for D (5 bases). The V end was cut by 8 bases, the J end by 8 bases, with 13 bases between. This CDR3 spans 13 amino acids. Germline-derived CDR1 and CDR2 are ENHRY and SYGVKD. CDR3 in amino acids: CAIGAGGDSPLHF. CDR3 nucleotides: TGTGCCATCGGGGCGGGAGGGGATTCACCCCTCCACTTT.

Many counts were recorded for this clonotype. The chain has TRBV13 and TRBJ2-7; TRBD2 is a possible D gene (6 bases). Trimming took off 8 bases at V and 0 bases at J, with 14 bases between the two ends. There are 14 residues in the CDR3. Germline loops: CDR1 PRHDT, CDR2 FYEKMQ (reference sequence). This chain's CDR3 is CASARRGSSYEQYF. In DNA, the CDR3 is TGTGCCAGCGCGAGACGGGGGAGCTCCTACGAGCAGTACTTC.

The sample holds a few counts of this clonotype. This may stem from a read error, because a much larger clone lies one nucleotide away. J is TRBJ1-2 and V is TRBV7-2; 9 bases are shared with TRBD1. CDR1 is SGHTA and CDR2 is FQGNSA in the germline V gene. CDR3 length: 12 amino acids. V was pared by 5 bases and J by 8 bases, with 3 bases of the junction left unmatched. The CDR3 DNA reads TGTGCCAGCAGCCGGACAGGGGAAGGCTACACCTTC. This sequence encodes CASSRTGEGYTF.

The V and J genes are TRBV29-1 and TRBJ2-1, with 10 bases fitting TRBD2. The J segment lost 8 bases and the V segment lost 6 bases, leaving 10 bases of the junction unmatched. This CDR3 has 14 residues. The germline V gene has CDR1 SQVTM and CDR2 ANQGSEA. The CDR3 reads CSVRAGGLKDEQFF. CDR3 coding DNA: TGCAGCGTCCGAGCGGGAGGGCTTAAGGATGAGCAGTTCTTC.